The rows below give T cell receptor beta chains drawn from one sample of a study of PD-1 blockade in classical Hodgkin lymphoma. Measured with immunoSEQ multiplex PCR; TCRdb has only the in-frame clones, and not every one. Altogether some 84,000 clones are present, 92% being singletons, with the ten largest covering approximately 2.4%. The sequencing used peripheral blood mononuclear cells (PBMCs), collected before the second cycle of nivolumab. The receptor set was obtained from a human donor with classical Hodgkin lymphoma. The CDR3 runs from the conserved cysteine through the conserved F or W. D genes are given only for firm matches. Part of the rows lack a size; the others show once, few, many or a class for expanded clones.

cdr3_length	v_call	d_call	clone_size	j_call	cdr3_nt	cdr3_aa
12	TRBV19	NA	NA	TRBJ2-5	TGTGCCAGTAGTATTGGTTTTGAGACCCAGTACTTC	CASSIGFETQYF
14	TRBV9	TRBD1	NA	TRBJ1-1	TGTGCCAGCAGCCCTCGGACAGGGAAAAATGAAGCTTTCTTT	CASSPRTGKNEAFF
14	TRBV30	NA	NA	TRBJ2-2	TGTGCCTGGAGTGGAGGGGCGAACACCGGGGAGCTGTTTTTT	CAWSGGANTGELFF
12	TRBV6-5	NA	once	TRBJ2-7	TGTGCCAGCAAGCTCTTACAGGGTGAGCAGTACTTC	CASKLLQGEQYF
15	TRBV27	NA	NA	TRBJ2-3	TGTGCCAGCAGTTTGGTCAGGGGAGGGGAAGATACGCAGTATTTT	CASSLVRGGEDTQYF
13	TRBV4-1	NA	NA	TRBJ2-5	TGCGCCAGCAGCCAAGTAAGCCAAGAGACCCAGTACTTC	CASSQVSQETQYF
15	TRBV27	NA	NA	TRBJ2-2	TGTGCCAGCAGTCCACCCCCCAGCTGGGGGCGGGAGCTGTTTTTT	CASSPPPSWGRELFF
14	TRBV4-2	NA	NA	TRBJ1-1	TGTGCCAGCCTCGGGGGGGGGCAGAACACTGAAGCTTTCTTT	CASLGGGQNTEAFF
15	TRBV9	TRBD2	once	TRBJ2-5	TGTGCCAGCAGCGGGACTAGCGGGTTAGGGGAGACCCAGTACTTC	CASSGTSGLGETQYF
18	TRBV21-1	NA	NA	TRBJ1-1	TGTGCCAGCAGCAAATTGGGATCGGCTGGACAGGGGAACACTGAAGCTTTCTTT	CASSKLGSAGQGNTEAFF
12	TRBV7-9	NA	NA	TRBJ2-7	TGTGCCAGCAGCTTAGCGAACTACGAGCAGTACTTC	CASSLANYEQYF
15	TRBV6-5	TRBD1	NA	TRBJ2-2	TGTGCCAGCAGTTACTCTGACAGGGGGCTGGGGGAGCTGTTTTTT	CASSYSDRGLGELFF
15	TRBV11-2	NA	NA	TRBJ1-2	TGTGCCAGCAGCTTAGATATGGGACGAAACTATGGCTACACCTTC	CASSLDMGRNYGYTF
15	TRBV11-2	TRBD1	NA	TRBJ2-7	TGTGCCAGCAGCTTAGTGGCCGGGACAGCCTACGAGCAGTACTTC	CASSLVAGTAYEQYF
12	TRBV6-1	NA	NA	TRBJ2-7	TGTGCCAGCAGCGGGAGCTCCTACGAGCAGTACTTC	CASSGSSYEQYF
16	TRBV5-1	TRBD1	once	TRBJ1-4	TGCGCCAGCAGAACCGGGACAGGGGGACCTAATGAAAAACTGTTTTTT	CASRTGTGGPNEKLFF
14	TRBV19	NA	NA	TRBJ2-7	TGTGCCAGTAGTATGTTCGCCGGATACTACGAGCAGTACTTC	CASSMFAGYYEQYF
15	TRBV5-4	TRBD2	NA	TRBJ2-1	TGTGCCAGCAGCTGGGGTCGGGGGGGGGTTAATGAGCAGTTCTTC	CASSWGRGGVNEQFF